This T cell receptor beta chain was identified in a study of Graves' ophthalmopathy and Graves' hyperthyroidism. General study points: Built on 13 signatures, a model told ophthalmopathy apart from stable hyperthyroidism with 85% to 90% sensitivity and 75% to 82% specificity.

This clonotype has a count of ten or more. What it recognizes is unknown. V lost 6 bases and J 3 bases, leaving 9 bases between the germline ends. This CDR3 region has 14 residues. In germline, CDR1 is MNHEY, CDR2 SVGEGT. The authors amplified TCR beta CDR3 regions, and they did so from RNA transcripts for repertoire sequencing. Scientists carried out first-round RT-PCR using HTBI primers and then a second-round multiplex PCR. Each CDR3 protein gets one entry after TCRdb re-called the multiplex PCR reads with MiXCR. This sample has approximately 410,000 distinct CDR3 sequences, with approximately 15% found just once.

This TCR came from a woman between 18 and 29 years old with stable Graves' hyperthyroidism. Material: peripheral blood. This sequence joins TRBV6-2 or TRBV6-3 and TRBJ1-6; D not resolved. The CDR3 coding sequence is TGTGCCAGCAGGGCGGGCCACTATAATTCACCCCTCCACTTT. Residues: CASRAGHYNSPLHF.